This T cell receptor (beta chain) was sequenced for a study of metastatic and nonmetastatic thyroid tumors. In the study overall: Both malignant and benign thyroid patients supplied peripheral blood and tumor or nodule tissue samples, across which the repertoires of these patients were then compared. Study-wide results and limits: Across blood and tumor, TCR beta diversity in malignant thyroid tumors was reportedly significantly higher than in benign nodules.

Source study methods: Across clinicopathological groups, CDR3 differences served as the basis for building a distant-metastasis classifier for papillary thyroid cancer. TCRdb re-processed the PCR reads through MiXCR. TCRdb's processing, not the authors' own work, is the source of the V and J calls. Found here are about 20,000 clones, roughly a sixth of them singletons; the top ten hold roughly a tenth. Ahead of thyroid surgery, no patient had received treatment of any kind. CDR1 DFQATT and CDR2 SNEGSKA come from the germline V gene (reference sequence). The CDR3 sequence is 17 residues long. Of note for this clone: As yet, its antigen is unknown. Its ends do not fully match the called genes, so a read error is possible.

The clonotype comes from a female donor with papillary thyroid cancer or a benign thyroid nodule (not recorded which). Some clones in this sample may be carry-over from other donors' samples. Material: tumor tissue. The chain has TRBV20-1 and TRBJ2-3, with 9 bases fitting TRBD1. The CDR3 sequence: CSARGGRDRVITDTRYF. The CDR3 DNA reads TGCAGTGCTAGAGGTGGAAGGGACAGGGTCATCACAGATACGCGGTATTTT.